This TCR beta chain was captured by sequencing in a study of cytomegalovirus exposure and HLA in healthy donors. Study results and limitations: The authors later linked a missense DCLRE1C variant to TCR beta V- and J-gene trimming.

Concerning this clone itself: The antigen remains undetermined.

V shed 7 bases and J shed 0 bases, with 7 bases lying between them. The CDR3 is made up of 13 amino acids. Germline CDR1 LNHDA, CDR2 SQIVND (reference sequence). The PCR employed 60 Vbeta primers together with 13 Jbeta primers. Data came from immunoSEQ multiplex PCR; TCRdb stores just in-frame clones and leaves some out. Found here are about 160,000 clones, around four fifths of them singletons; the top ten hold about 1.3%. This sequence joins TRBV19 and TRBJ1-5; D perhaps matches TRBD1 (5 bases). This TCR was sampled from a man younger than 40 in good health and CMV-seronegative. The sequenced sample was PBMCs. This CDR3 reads CASTGHSNQPQHF. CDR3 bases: TGTGCCAGTACAGGGCATAGCAATCAGCCCCAGCATTTT.